This T cell receptor (beta chain) appears in the sequencing data of a study of low-dose radiotherapy and immunotherapy resistance in tumors. Across the study: Doses of 0.5 Gy per fraction every 2 weeks, totaling 6.5 Gy, went to Cohort 1. The schedule for Cohort 2 used 1 Gy per fraction every two weeks, which added up to 13 Gy over 26 weeks. Each two-week cycle included intravenous cyclophosphamide 200 mg/m2, given one day before radiation and immunotherapy. Alpha- and beta-chain coverage of first-strand cDNA came from TRAV- and TRBV-specific primers.

TCRs were amplified for roughly 20 PCR cycles with a constant-region primer and V-primer adapter. TCRdb re-derived calls from the reads in MiXCR, one entry per CDR3 protein. Here the sample spans about 47,000 distinct CDR3 sequences, 12% being singletons. The time point here: before trial treatment. This clonotype was recorded many times. Trimming took off 4 bases at V and 1 base at J, with 8 bases between the two ends. Per germline, CDR1 SGHRS and CDR2 YFSETQ. The CDR3 runs 13 residues. This chain connects TRBV5-1 to TRBJ2-5; maybe TRBD2 (6 bases). The TCR originated in a female donor with ovarian cancer. The input for sequencing was PBMCs, taken before treatment. The CDR3 here is CASSMGLQETQYF. The CDR3 DNA is TGCGCCAGCAGCATGGGACTCCAAGAGACCCAGTACTTC.